This TCR beta chain was profiled in a study of T cells in Graves' hyperthyroidism and ophthalmopathy. Study outcomes and limitations: Most expanded thyroid clonotypes above 0.001 recurred in blood. The model made its ophthalmopathy prediction, and onset followed a median roughly 6.5 months later.

Exclusions: uncontrolled infection, other autoimmune disease, pregnancy, lactation. Each diagnosis drew on symptoms, thyroxine, TRAb, thyroid ultrasound and orbital computed tomography findings. TCR beta CDR3 regions were amplified from RNA. Researchers ran a first-round RT-PCR on the TCR CDR3 using the HTBI primer set. TCRdb redid the calling of the multiplex PCR reads with MiXCR, one entry per CDR3 protein. Altogether about 700,000 distinct CDR3 sequences are present, nearly 45% being singletons, with the ten largest covering approximately 6.8%. The CDR3 is 14 residues long. V shed 2 bases and J shed 0 bases, with 7 bases lying between them. Germline V gene data show CDR1 as SGHTA and CDR2 as FQGNSA. This clonotype was recorded many times. What it recognizes is unknown.

The TCR originated in an adult man with Graves' disease, either hyperthyroidism or ophthalmopathy (not recorded which). This chain uses TRBV7-2 with TRBJ1-2; no definite D call. What was sequenced was peripheral blood or thyroid tissue (not recorded which). CDR3 sequence (DNA): TGTGCCAGCAGCTTATCGTTAGCTAACTATGGCTACACCTTC. Translating gives CASSLSLANYGYTF.